This T cell receptor beta chain was sequenced in a study of OX40 agonist ivuxolimab in advanced cancers. About the research overall: Administration of intravenous ivuxolimab to patients occurred every 2 weeks at 0.01 to 10 mg/kg. Partial responses occurred in Three dose-escalation patients, one with hepatocellular carcinoma and two with cutaneous melanoma.

Germline CDR1 and CDR2: SGDLS and YYNGEE. Germline trimming cut 0 bases from V and 5 bases from J; bases unmatched to any gene: 7. The CDR3 has 16 residues. This clone has only one observation. TCRdb keeps only in-frame clones here, not all; method: immunoSEQ multiplex PCR. The sample has some 31,000 clones, approximately 89% seen once. Excluded were patients having autoimmune disease history or systemic immunosuppression. The clonotype originates from an adult with an advanced solid tumor such as melanoma, head and neck, liver or kidney cancer. The chain has TRBV9 and TRBJ1-4; 7 bases line up with TRBD1. Sequenced material: CD4+ or CD8+ T cells sorted from blood, taken in a trial of the OX40 agonist ivuxolimab. The DNA of the CDR3 is TGTGCCAGCAGCGTAGGGGTCGCGACAGGGAATGAAAAACTGTTTTTT. Protein product: CASSVGVATGNEKLFF.